The 14 T cell receptor beta chains given below trace back to one sample, sequenced in a study of T cells in localized non-small cell lung cancer. The assay was immunoSEQ multiplex PCR, and TCRdb's table has in-frame clones only and misses some. The sample carries tens of thousands of clones, 84% recorded once. The sample in question was PBMCs, obtained before any cancer treatment. These receptors came from a man aged 35-75 years with stage II lung adenocarcinoma.

CDR3 sequence (DNA): TGTGCCAGCTCACCACGGGGACAGGTGGTTGGAGATACGCAGTATTTT. Protein: CASSPRGQVVGDTQYF. This sequence joins TRBV18 and TRBJ2-3; 8 bases are shared with TRBD1. Germline CDR1 reads KGHSH; CDR2 reads LQKENI. The CDR3 has 16 residues. V lost 1 base, J lost 5 bases, and 8 bases stayed unmatched.

The V gene is TRBV6-6, the J gene TRBJ2-5; perhaps TRBD2 as D (5 bases). Per the germline V gene, CDR1 is MNHNY and CDR2 is SVGAGI (reference sequence). Trimming took off 2 bases at V and 1 base at J, with 8 bases between the two ends. The CDR3 contains 14 residues. The CDR3 is CASSYRGAQETQYF. As DNA, the CDR3 is TGTGCCAGCAGTTACCGGGGAGCCCAAGAGACCCAGTACTTC.

The chain links TRBV15 to TRBJ1-2; D is ambiguous. This CDR3 comprises 12 residues. In germline, CDR1 is LNHNV, CDR2 YYDKDF (reference sequence). V lost 0 bases to trimming and J lost 6 bases, with 5 bases between them. The CDR3 region has the DNA TGTGCCACCAGCAGAGACAGTCATGGCTACACCTTC. It specifies CATSRDSHGYTF.

The gene calls are TRBV7-2 and TRBJ1-1, with D perhaps TRBD1 (5 bases). Germline values: CDR1 SGHTA, CDR2 FQGNSA. This CDR3 spans 14 amino acids. The germline V and J ends were trimmed by 4 bases and 1 base, with 10 bases remaining between them. The CDR3 loop reads CASSSDQGNTEAFF. In nucleotides, the CDR3 is TGTGCCAGCAGCTCCGACCAGGGGAACACTGAAGCTTTCTTT.

V is TRBV7-2 and J is TRBJ1-6, with TRBD1 identical over 7 bases. V lost 0 bases and J lost 7; bases outside the gene matches: 9. Germline CDR1 reads SGHTA; CDR2 reads FQGNSA. The CDR3 is 17 residues long. CDR3 in DNA: TGTGCCAGCAGCTTAGCTAGACAGGGTAATTCCAATTCACCCCTCCACTTT. Protein product: CASSLARQGNSNSPLHF.

The rearrangement joins TRBV2 to TRBJ2-7, with a weak D call TRBD1 (5 bases). CDR3 size: 15 residues. The ends were cut back, 7 bases at V and 5 bases at J, with 21 bases in the middle. Germline CDR1 SNHLY, CDR2 FYNNEI. DNA for the CDR3: TGTGCCAGCACCCTGGACATACCTTCCCCTAACGAGCAGTACTTC. It encodes CASTLDIPSPNEQYF.

The chain has TRBV16 and TRBJ1-1; 8 bases match TRBD1. This CDR3 region has 16 residues. Looked up from germline, CDR1 is KGHSY and CDR2 is FQNENV. J lost 1 base, V lost 0 bases, and 4 bases had no gene match. CDR3 protein: CASSQSSGQGNTEAFF. The CDR3 bases are TGTGCCAGCAGCCAATCTTCTGGACAGGGGAACACTGAAGCTTTCTTT.

This chain joins TRBV7-9 and TRBJ2-7; either TRBD1 or TRBD2 may fit D (5 bases each). The germline V and J ends were trimmed by 6 bases and 8 bases, with 14 bases remaining between them. Germline V CDR1 and CDR2: SEHNR, FQNEAQ (reference sequence). This CDR3 has 12 residues. The CDR3 bases are TGTGCCAGCAGTAGGGACGTCTTTAAGCAGTACTTC. Protein sequence: CASSRDVFKQYF.

CDR3 sequence reads: CASSAAHVAGFTDTQYF. The CDR3 coding sequence is TGCGCCAGCAGCGCCGCTCACGTAGCGGGGTTCACAGATACGCAGTATTTT. The rearrangement links TRBV5-1 to TRBJ2-3; 8 bases line up with TRBD2. The CDR3 spans 17 residues. V was pared by 4 bases and J by 2 bases, with 12 bases of the junction left unmatched. The germline CDR1 and CDR2 sequences are SGHRS and YFSETQ. Full variable domain (rest looked up from reference TRBV5-1 and TRBJ2-3): KAGVTQTPRYLIKTRGQQVTLSCSPISGHRSVSWYQQTPGQGLQFLFEYFSETQRNKGNFPGRFSGRQFSNSRSEMNVSTLELGDSALYLCASSAAHVAGFTDTQYFGPGTRLTVL.

The rearrangement uses TRBV27 and TRBJ2-3, with D unclear. CDR1 MNHEY and CDR2 SMNVEV come from the germline V gene (reference sequence). Between the trimmed V and J ends, which lost 4 bases and 2 bases, there was a span of 4 bases. The CDR3 is made up of 12 amino acids. The CDR3 DNA reads as TGTGCCAGCAGTTCCAACACAGATACGCAGTATTTT. This translates into CASSSNTDTQYF.

This chain connects TRBV21-1 to TRBJ1-2; the D call TRBD1 from the table was never checked on the DNA. TRBV21-1 is described as a pseudogene. The CDR3 totals 15 residues. CDR3 sequence reads: CASSTRTGGRDGYTF. DNA of the CDR3: TGTGCCAGCAGCACTCGGACAGGGGGGAGGGATGGCTACACCTTC.

V usage is TRBV5-6 and J usage is TRBJ2-4, with D perhaps matching TRBD1 (5 bases). CDR1 and CDR2 from the germline V gene are SGHDT and YYEEEE. The V end lost 0 bases, the J end lost 0 bases, and 7 bases lay between the germline ends. The CDR3 is 15 residues long. The CDR3 bases are TGTGCCAGCAGCTTGGAAGGGGTAGCCAAAAACATTCAGTACTTC. This sequence encodes CASSLEGVAKNIQYF.

The chain employs TRBV27 and TRBJ2-7; D not resolved. V was cut by 8 bases and J by 2 bases, with 22 bases left in between. Germline CDR1 reads MNHEY; CDR2 reads SMNVEV (reference sequence). This CDR3 is built from 16 residues. CDR3 sequence reads: CASVKNERLRPYEQYF. For the CDR3, the DNA is TGTGCCAGCGTAAAAAATGAAAGGCTCAGGCCCTACGAGCAGTACTTC.

The chain uses TRBV4-1 and TRBJ2-1; perhaps TRBD2 as D (5 bases). CDR1 and CDR2 from the germline V gene are MGHRA and YSYEKL. This CDR3 contains 15 residues. V shed 6 bases and J shed 4 bases, with 16 bases lying between them. The CDR3 sequence: CASSEFPRRYNEQFF. The CDR3 nucleotides read TGCGCCAGCAGTGAATTCCCCAGGAGGTACAATGAGCAGTTCTTC.